One and the same sample provided the 5 T cell receptor beta chains below, sequenced in a study of T cell changes during pregnancy in multiple sclerosis. Only in-frame clones appear in the TCRdb table, and some are missing; sequencing was by immunoSEQ multiplex PCR. The repertoire holds 30,000 to 40,000 clones, with 75% to 95% as singletons. The material was CD8+ T cells from peripheral blood mononuclear cells, obtained in the second trimester of pregnancy. Receptors originate from a female donor with multiple sclerosis, enrolled in a pregnancy study.

This clone was observed once. V gene TRBV4-3 combines with J gene TRBJ1-3; maybe TRBD1 (5 bases). Trimming cost V 4 bases and J 3 bases, with 13 bases left between them. Germline V gene sequence: CDR1 LGHNA, CDR2 YSLEER. CDR3 length: 15 residues. This CDR3 is CASSPGWGDGNTIYF. CDR3 bases: TGCGCCAGCAGCCCGGGCTGGGGGGATGGAAACACCATATATTTT.

The chain uses TRBV11-1 and TRBJ1-1, with 7 nucleotides matching TRBD1. The CDR3 is 15 residues long. V dropped 6 bases and J dropped 1; count of bases not matched to a gene: 8. The germline gives CDR1 SGHAT, CDR2 FQDESV (reference sequence). CDR3 region: CASSRTGSGNTEAFF. CDR3 nucleotides: TGTGCCAGCAGTCGGACAGGATCGGGGAACACTGAAGCTTTCTTT.

The J gene is TRBJ1-2, the V gene TRBV7-9; 8 positions match TRBD1. The V gene end was trimmed by 1 base and the J gene end by 5 bases; junction bases not matched to a gene: 18. Germline CDR1 SEHNR, CDR2 FQNEAQ (reference sequence). The CDR3 loop spans 19 amino acids. CDR3 DNA: TGTGCCAGCAGCTTAGTGGCAGGGGGCGCCCTAGAAGCCTATTATGGCTACACCTTC. Protein product: CASSLVAGGALEAYYGYTF.

The rearrangement joins TRBV19 to TRBJ2-5; 11 positions match TRBD2. The CDR3 has 13 amino acids. Germline trimming cut 11 bases from V and 5 bases from J; bases unmatched to any gene: 7. Germline loops: CDR1 LNHDA, CDR2 SQIVND (reference sequence). The CDR3 reads CARGTSGEETQYF. The CDR3 nucleotides are TGTGCCCGCGGGACTAGCGGAGAGGAGACCCAGTACTTC.

The chain combines TRBV7-8 with TRBJ1-6; 8 nucleotides agree with TRBD1. CDR1 is SGHVS and CDR2 is FQNEAQ in the germline V gene. Trimming took 5 bases from V and 7 from J; bases not matched to a gene: 4. This CDR3 spans 14 amino acids. CDR3 in DNA: TGTGCCAGCAGCCCAGGGGGCTTGAATTCACCCCTCCACTTT. It specifies CASSPGGLNSPLHF.